This entry is about one T cell receptor (beta chain). As yet, its antigen is unknown. The data were taken from a study of beta chain features in type 1 diabetes. Study-level points and caveats: Reduced insertions and increased deletions marked VDJ junctions in type 1 diabetes patients. Shortening that was moderate but significant affected the TCRB CDR3s of Type 1 diabetes patients in all four CD4+ subsets. The analysis here could not establish whether HLA type shapes TCRB rearrangement. Within patients, naive, central memory and Treg TCRB repertoires seemed more similar than within healthy donors.

Losses at the gene ends were 0 bases for V and 7 bases for J; bases not matched to a gene: 10. Looked up from germline, CDR1 is LGHNA and CDR2 is YNFKEQ. CDR3 size: 16 residues. Sequencing targeted expressed TCRB transcripts, as all isolated RNA had been reverse transcribed. The table came from immunoSEQ multiplex PCR; TCRdb's copy has only in-frame clones and leaves some out. Of 330,000 or so clones listed, roughly 12% are singletons. This clonotype was obtained from a woman aged 18-35 years with type 1 diabetes. The sequencing input was naive CD4+ T cells from blood. J is TRBJ1-1 and V is TRBV4-2; 8 bases fit TRBD1. CDR3 region: CASSQERAGGAGEAFF. In nucleotides, the CDR3 is TGTGCCAGCAGCCAAGAAAGGGCAGGGGGCGCAGGTGAAGCTTTCTTT.